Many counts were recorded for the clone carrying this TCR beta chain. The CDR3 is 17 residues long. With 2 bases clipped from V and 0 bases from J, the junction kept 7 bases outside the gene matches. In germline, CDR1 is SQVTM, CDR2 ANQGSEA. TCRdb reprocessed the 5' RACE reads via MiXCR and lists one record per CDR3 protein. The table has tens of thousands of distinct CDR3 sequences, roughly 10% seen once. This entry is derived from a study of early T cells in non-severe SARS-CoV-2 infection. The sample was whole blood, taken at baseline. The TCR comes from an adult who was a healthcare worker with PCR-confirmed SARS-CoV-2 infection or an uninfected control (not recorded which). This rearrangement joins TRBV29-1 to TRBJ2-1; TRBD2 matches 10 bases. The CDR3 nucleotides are TGCAGCGTTGAATGGAGGGCTAGCGGGAGCTCCTACAATGAGCAGTTCTTC. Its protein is CSVEWRASGSSYNEQFF.